The 5 T cell receptor beta chains listed next were all sequenced from one sample in a study of regulatory T cells in long-lasting Graves disease. Time point reported: persistent/refractory GD, antithyroid drugs over 5 years with positive TRAb. From RNA extracted from PBMCs, the TCR library was made. With iRepertoire HTBI primers and Arm-PCR of CDR3 regions, TCR beta libraries were built. From the multiplex PCR reads, TCRdb called clonotypes with MiXCR, one entry per CDR3 protein. The sample contains some 330,000 distinct CDR3 sequences, roughly 25% of which appear only once. This sample comprised peripheral blood mononuclear cells (PBMCs), obtained when the disease was refractory, from a patient treated with antithyroid drugs. These receptors all come from a woman aged 35 to 49 with Graves disease.

This clonotype occurred many times. This chain uses TRBV28 with TRBJ1-1, with D possibly TRBD1 on 5 matching bases. With 7 bases removed from V and 1 base from J, the gap between germline ends came to 10 bases. Per the germline V gene, CDR1 is MDHEN and CDR2 is SYDVKM. The CDR3 totals 13 residues. CDR3 DNA: TGTGCCAGCACCCCTGGGGGGAACACTGAAGCTTTCTTT. Its translation is CASTPGGNTEAFF. The variable domain in full, with the rest retrieved from reference TRBV28 and TRBJ1-1, is DVKVTQSSRYLVKRTGEKVFLECVQDMDHENMFWYRQDPGLGLRLIYFSYDVKMKEKGDIPEGYSVSREKKERFSLILESASTNQTSMYLCASTPGGNTEAFFGQGTRLTVV.

This clonotype was observed at least ten times. The V and J genes are TRBV12-3 or TRBV12-4 and TRBJ2-2; D gene unclear. V was cut by 8 bases and J by 3 bases, with 10 bases left in between. The CDR3 totals 13 residues. The DNA for the CDR3 is TGTGCCAGCCCGGACCGATACACCGGGGAGCTGTTTTTT. As protein: CASPDRYTGELFF.

This clonotype was recorded a few times. The gene calls are TRBV12-3 or TRBV12-4 and TRBJ2-2; the match to TRBD1 covers 8 bases. The CDR3 length is 17 residues. The V segment lost 2 bases and the J segment 7 bases; nucleotides outside the gene matches: 12. The CDR3 region has the DNA TGTGCCAGCAGTTTAATCTTTCGGCAGGGGGCTAGCGGGGAGCTGTTTTTT. It encodes CASSLIFRQGASGELFF.

This clonotype was recorded many times. This chain links TRBV28 with TRBJ2-7, with 11 bases that match TRBD1. Germline CDR1 reads MDHEN; CDR2 reads SYDVKM. The J segment lost 2 bases and the V segment lost 5 bases, leaving 8 bases of the junction unmatched. The CDR3 spans 16 residues. In DNA form, the CDR3 reads TGTGCCAGCAGTCCTCCGGGACAGGGGGTGGCCTACGAGCAGTACTTC. It specifies CASSPPGQGVAYEQYF.

This chain uses TRBV5-1 with TRBJ1-1; 7 positions match TRBD1. Germline trimming cut 6 bases from V and 2 bases from J; bases unmatched to any gene: 10. The germline CDR1 and CDR2 sequences are SGHRS and YFSETQ. The CDR3 sequence is 15 residues long. This chain's CDR3 is CASKKLGTANTEAFF. The DNA for the CDR3 is TGCGCCAGCAAGAAACTAGGGACAGCTAACACTGAAGCTTTCTTT.